Shown below are 25 T cell receptor beta chains from a single sample sequenced in a study of OX40 agonist ivuxolimab in advanced cancers. Produced via immunoSEQ multiplex PCR; TCRdb's table is partial and in-frame only. This sample has about 60,000 clones; 85% occur once, and the top ten carry around 2.8%. The material was CD4+ or CD8+ T cells sorted from blood, obtained in a trial of the OX40 agonist ivuxolimab. Source of these receptors: an adult with an advanced solid tumor such as melanoma, head and neck, liver or kidney cancer.

The V call is TRBV7-7, the J call TRBJ2-5, with 7 bases aligning to TRBD1. The CDR3 covers 15 residues. Germline trimming cut 3 bases from V and 2 bases from J; bases unmatched to any gene: 6. Germline CDR1 is SSHAT and CDR2 is FNYEAQ (reference sequence). Here the CDR3 DNA reads TGTGCCAGCAGCTTGGACACAGGGGTTCAAGAGACCCAGTACTTC. Residues: CASSLDTGVQETQYF.

V and J are TRBV7-9 and TRBJ2-5; D is possibly TRBD2 (5 bases). The CDR3 is 13 residues long. Per the germline V gene, CDR1 is SEHNR and CDR2 is FQNEAQ (reference sequence). Trimming pared 4 bases from V and 4 bases from J, leaving 10 bases between. The CDR3 here is CASSYLALETQYF. As DNA, the CDR3 is TGTGCCAGCAGCTACCTAGCCTTAGAGACCCAGTACTTC.

This chain joins TRBV5-6 and TRBJ1-2; 9 bases are shared with TRBD1. J gave up 3 bases and V 1 base, and 7 bases lay outside the gene matches. Germline lookup yields CDR1 SGHDT and CDR2 YYEEEE. This CDR3 is built from 16 residues. The CDR3 DNA sequence: TGTGCCAGCAGCTTGACCGGGACAGGGAACGACTATGGCTACACCTTC. It codes for CASSLTGTGNDYGYTF. Together with reference TRBV5-6 and TRBJ1-2, the CDR3 gives the full variable domain: DAGVTQSPTHLIKTRGQQVTLRCSPKSGHDTVSWYQQALGQGPQFIFQYYEEEERQRGNFPDRFSGHQFPNYSSELNVNALLLGDSALYLCASSLTGTGNDYGYTFGSGTRLTVV.

The chain carries TRBV11-2 and TRBJ2-1, with TRBD2 identical over 12 bases. Germline trimming cut 0 bases from V and 8 bases from J; bases unmatched to any gene: 8. Germline V gene lookup returns CDR1 SGHAT and CDR2 FQNNGV. The CDR3 consists of 17 residues. DNA of the CDR3: TGTGCCAGCAGCTTAGATTCGCTACTAGCGGGGGGCGATGAGCAGTTCTTC. This translates into CASSLDSLLAGGDEQFF.

This clone was seen only once. The chain is built from TRBV27 and TRBJ2-6, with 9 positions matching TRBD1. V lost 4 bases and J lost 1; bases outside the gene matches: 14. Germline V gives CDR1 MNHEY, CDR2 SMNVEV (reference sequence). The CDR3 contains 20 residues. CDR3 region: CASSYEGPGTGNSGANVLTF. The CDR3 region has the DNA TGTGCCAGCAGTTATGAGGGACCCGGGACAGGGAATTCTGGGGCCAACGTCCTGACTTTC.

Only a few counts were recorded for this clone. This chain connects TRBV5-5 to TRBJ1-2; no reliable D call. Germline V gene data show CDR1 as SGHKS and CDR2 as YYEKEE (reference sequence). There are 15 residues in the CDR3. Trimming removed 4 bases at V and 2 bases at J, with 15 bases between. The CDR3 nucleotides read TGTGCCAGCAGCGAGGCACCTTCCGGGAACTATGGCTACACCTTC. Residues: CASSEAPSGNYGYTF.

This chain joins TRBV25-1 and TRBJ1-1, with D maybe TRBD1 (6 bases). This CDR3 has 12 residues. The V and J ends lost 4 bases and 11 bases respectively, with 14 bases between them. Per the germline V gene, CDR1 is MGHDK and CDR2 is SYGVNS. CDR3 region: CASSGLGGHAFF. The CDR3 nucleotides read TGTGCCAGCAGTGGCTTAGGGGGTCATGCTTTCTTT.

The CDR3 spells CASSAEGTGRYGYTF. The CDR3 DNA reads TGTGCCAGCAGCGCTGAAGGGACAGGGAGGTATGGCTACACCTTC. The chain carries TRBV7-8 and TRBJ1-2, with 9 bases matching TRBD1. The germline gives CDR1 SGHVS, CDR2 FQNEAQ. The CDR3 extends over 15 amino acids. V lost 5 bases and J lost 5; bases outside the gene matches: 9.

The rearrangement joins TRBV27 to TRBJ1-1; D is ambiguous. Germline V gene data show CDR1 as MNHEY and CDR2 as SMNVEV (reference sequence). Trimming took 2 bases from V and 5 from J, leaving 12 bases between them. The CDR3 is 14 amino acids. For the CDR3, the DNA is TGTGCCAGCAGTTTAAGGCGGCAGCCAACTGAAGCTTTCTTT. Translated, it gives CASSLRRQPTEAFF.

The genes are TRBV7-2 and TRBJ1-2, with D possibly matching TRBD1 (5 bases). The CDR3 has 16 residues. Deletions cut 7 bases from V and 4 bases from J, with 22 bases between. In germline, CDR1 is SGHTA, CDR2 FQGNSA. In DNA, the CDR3 is TGTGCCAGCACACCCCCCGGGACCGGGAGGTTCTATGGCTACACCTTC. Residues: CASTPPGTGRFYGYTF.

The CDR3 coding sequence is TGTGCCAGTAGGGCCCAGGGAGGTGGAAACACCATATATTTT. Translation gives CASRAQGGGNTIYF. The chain recombines TRBV19 with TRBJ1-3, with D possibly matching TRBD1 (5 bases). The CDR3 runs to 14 residues. The germline gives CDR1 LNHDA, CDR2 SQIVND (reference sequence). The V gene lost 6 bases and the J gene lost 3 bases, with 12 bases spanning the gap.

The chain is built from TRBV6-5 and TRBJ1-4, with D tentatively TRBD1 (6 bases). Germline V gene sequence: CDR1 MNHEY, CDR2 SVGAGI. This CDR3 spans 16 amino acids. The V and J ends lost 2 bases and 1 base respectively, with 11 bases between them. The CDR3 DNA sequence: TGTGCCAGCAGTTACGGGGGGGCTTTAACTAATGAAAAACTGTTTTTT. Its protein is CASSYGGALTNEKLFF.

The CDR3 DNA reads as TGCGCCAGCAGCTTGGCTAGCGGGGGGGTTTACAATGAGCAGTTCTTC. Amino acid sequence: CASSLASGGVYNEQFF. The J gene is TRBJ2-1, the V gene TRBV5-1, with 12 bases identical to TRBD2. This CDR3 comprises 16 residues. Germline values: CDR1 SGHRS, CDR2 YFSETQ. The J segment lost 4 bases and the V segment lost 0 bases, leaving 2 bases of the junction unmatched.

This chain connects TRBV5-3 to TRBJ1-2, with 11 bases identical to TRBD1. TRBV5-3 is an open reading frame, and its role is uncertain. The CDR3 is 15 amino acids. V shed 4 bases and J 4 bases; nucleotides not matched to a gene: 6. Here the CDR3 reads CARSPRTGGFYGYTF. The CDR3 DNA follows: TGTGCCAGAAGCCCCCGGACAGGGGGCTTCTATGGCTACACCTTC.

V usage is TRBV10-1 and J usage is TRBJ1-2; tentatively, D is TRBD1 (6 bases). The CDR3 totals 13 residues. CDR1 is WNHNN and CDR2 is SYGVQD in the germline V gene (reference sequence). V dropped 8 bases and J dropped 7 bases, with 17 bases sitting between them. The CDR3 reads CASGGGATPGYTF. In DNA form, the CDR3 reads TGCGCCAGCGGTGGGGGCGCCACACCTGGCTACACCTTC.

CDR3 amino acids: CASSTGTGFEKLFF. The CDR3 DNA reads as TGCGCCAGCAGCACCGGGACAGGGTTCGAAAAACTGTTTTTT. The V gene is TRBV5-1, the J gene TRBJ1-4, with 9 bases that match TRBD1. Germline lookup yields CDR1 SGHRS and CDR2 YFSETQ. The CDR3 runs 14 residues. After removal of 4 bases from V and 8 bases from J, the junction contained 6 bases not matched to a gene.

The V and J genes are TRBV4-2 and TRBJ2-7; TRBD1 aligns across 7 bases. The CDR3 covers 14 residues. With V trimmed by 1 base and J by 4 bases, 4 bases remained unmatched. Germline V CDR1 and CDR2: LGHNA, YNFKEQ. This CDR3 reads CASSQVGTEYEQYF. DNA of the CDR3: TGTGCCAGCAGCCAAGTTGGGACAGAGTACGAGCAGTACTTC.

This clone occurred once. The rearrangement links TRBV7-2 to TRBJ1-2; the D is unclear. CDR1 and CDR2 from the germline V gene are SGHTA and FQGNSA. This CDR3 comprises 14 residues. V was pared by 1 base and J by 3 bases, with 9 bases between. The CDR3 DNA sequence: TGTGCCAGCAGCTTAGAAGTCTCCCACTATGGCTACACCTTC. It specifies CASSLEVSHYGYTF.

CDR3 nucleotides: TGTGCCAGCAGCCCCGGGCGGAGCACAGATACGCAGTATTTT. This codes for CASSPGRSTDTQYF. The chain couples TRBV7-3 to TRBJ2-3; D call uncertain. Trimming pared 5 bases from V and 0 bases from J, leaving 9 bases between. Germline V CDR1 and CDR2: SGHTA, FQGTGA. The CDR3 runs 14 residues.

The chain uses TRBV5-6 and TRBJ2-3, with 14 bases identical to TRBD2. This CDR3 has 15 residues. Germline CDR1 SGHDT, CDR2 YYEEEE. The J segment lost 6 bases and the V segment lost 4 bases, leaving 4 bases of the junction unmatched. The CDR3 protein is CASSPRLAGGDTQYF. CDR3 sequence (DNA): TGTGCCAGCAGCCCACGACTAGCGGGAGGGGATACGCAGTATTTT. The entire variable domain, with the rest obtained from reference TRBV5-6 and TRBJ2-3, is as follows: DAGVTQSPTHLIKTRGQQVTLRCSPKSGHDTVSWYQQALGQGPQFIFQYYEEEERQRGNFPDRFSGHQFPNYSSELNVNALLLGDSALYLCASSPRLAGGDTQYFGPGTRLTVL.

V is TRBV6-1 and J is TRBJ2-1; the match to TRBD2 covers 10 bases. With V trimmed by 6 bases and J by 9 bases, 8 bases remained unmatched. CDR1 is MNHNS and CDR2 is SASEGT in the germline V gene. The CDR3 consists of 14 residues. This chain's CDR3 is CASSPSGGAGEQFF. The DNA of the CDR3 is TGTGCCAGCAGCCCCAGCGGGGGGGCAGGTGAGCAGTTCTTC.

The chain joins TRBV7-9 to TRBJ2-1, with 8 bases identical to TRBD2. Germline loops: CDR1 SEHNR, CDR2 FQNEAQ (reference sequence). The CDR3 is 17 amino acids. With 2 bases clipped from V and 0 bases from J, the junction kept 6 bases outside the gene matches. CDR3 protein: CASSLRGLVSSYNEQFF. The CDR3 DNA is TGTGCCAGCAGCTTAAGGGGACTAGTTAGCTCCTACAATGAGCAGTTCTTC.

This chain connects TRBV9 to TRBJ2-3; TRBD1 matches 8 bases. Germline assignment: CDR1 SGDLS and CDR2 YYNGEE. This CDR3 contains 15 residues. The junction had 4 bases not matched to a gene; V was cut back by 4 bases and J by 0 bases. CDR3 nucleotides: TGTGCCAGCAGCATTACAGGGGGAAGCACAGATACGCAGTATTTT. Translated: CASSITGGSTDTQYF. Using reference TRBV9 and TRBJ2-3 for the parts outside the CDR3, the full variable domain is DSGVTQTPKHLITATGQRVTLRCSPRSGDLSVYWYQQSLDQGLQFLIQYYNGEERAKGNILERFSAQQFPDLHSELNLSSLELGDSALYFCASSITGGSTDTQYFGPGTRLTVL.

This clone was observed a single time. The genes are TRBV29-1 and TRBJ2-5; D unresolved. CDR1 and CDR2 (germline): SQVTM, ANQGSEA. The CDR3 sequence is 12 residues long. V lost 4 bases to trimming and J lost 5 bases, with 11 bases between them. Here the CDR3 reads CSVGVFGETQYF. CDR3 nucleotide sequence: TGCAGCGTTGGTGTTTTTGGGGAGACCCAGTACTTC.

The chain joins TRBV2 to TRBJ2-3; TRBD1 matches 7 bases. Trimming took 6 bases from V and 6 from J; bases not matched to a gene: 3. There are 12 residues in the CDR3. From germline, CDR1 is SNHLY and CDR2 FYNNEI. CDR3 nucleotide sequence: TGTGCCAGCAGAGACAGGGCTGATACGCAGTATTTT. Its protein is CASRDRADTQYF.